This T cell receptor (beta chain) was retrieved from a study of shared clonotypes between healthy human individuals. Study observations and caveats: Generation probability values for non-shared clonotypes were lower than those for clonotypes shared by all four donors.

The authors divided CD4+ cells into CD45RA+ naive and CD45RA-negative memory subsets. A note on this clone: Its matching antigen is unknown.

Sequencing used immunoSEQ multiplex PCR; TCRdb keeps in-frame clones, though not all of them. The repertoire holds fewer than 3 million clones, with 92% as singletons. CDR3 length: 15 amino acids. With V trimmed by 6 bases and J by 3 bases, 11 bases remained unmatched. CDR1 SNHLY and CDR2 FYNNEI come from the germline V gene. The specimen was naive CD4+ T cells from PBMCs. Stated subset: CD45RA+ positively selected. The gene calls are TRBV2 and TRBJ2-7, with TRBD2 identical over 7 bases. The TCR originated in a man between 18 and 29 years old in good health. Some clones in this sample may be carry-over from other donors' samples. CDR3 in amino acids: CASRRGEGGVYEQYF. The DNA of the CDR3 is TGTGCCAGCAGGAGGGGAGAGGGAGGGGTCTACGAGCAGTACTTC. The full variable domain, with the rest looked up from reference TRBV2 and TRBJ2-7, is EPEVTQTPSHQVTQMGQEVILRCVPISNHLYFYWYRQILGQKVEFLVSFYNNEISEKSEIFDDQFSVERPDGSNFTLKIRSTKLEDSAMYFCASRRGEGGVYEQYFGPGTRLTVT.